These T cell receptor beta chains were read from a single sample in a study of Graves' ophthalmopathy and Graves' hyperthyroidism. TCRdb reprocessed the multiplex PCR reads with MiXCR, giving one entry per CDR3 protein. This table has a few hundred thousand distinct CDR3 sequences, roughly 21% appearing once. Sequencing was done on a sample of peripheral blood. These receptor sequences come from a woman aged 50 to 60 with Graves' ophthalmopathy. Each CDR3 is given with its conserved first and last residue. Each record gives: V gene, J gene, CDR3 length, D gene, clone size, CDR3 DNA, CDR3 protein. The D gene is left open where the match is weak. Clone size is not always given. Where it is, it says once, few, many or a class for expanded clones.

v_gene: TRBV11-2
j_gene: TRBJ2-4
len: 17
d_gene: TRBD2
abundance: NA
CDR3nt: TGTGCCAGCAGCTTAGACAGCCTAGCGGGACCCAAAAACATTCAGTACTTC
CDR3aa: CASSLDSLAGPKNIQYF

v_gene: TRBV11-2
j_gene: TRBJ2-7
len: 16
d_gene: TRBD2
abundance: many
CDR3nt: TGTGCCAGCAGCTTAGATGCTAGCGGGAGGGCCTACGAGCAGTACTTC
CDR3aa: CASSLDASGRAYEQYF

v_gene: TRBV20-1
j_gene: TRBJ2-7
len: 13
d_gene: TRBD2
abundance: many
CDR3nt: TGCAGTGCTAAGGTAGCGGGACACTACGAGCAGTACTTC
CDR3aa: CSAKVAGHYEQYF

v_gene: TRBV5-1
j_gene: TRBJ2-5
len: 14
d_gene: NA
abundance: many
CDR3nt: TGCGCCAGCGAAAAAGACGGAACCCAAGAGACCCAGTACTTC
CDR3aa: CASEKDGTQETQYF

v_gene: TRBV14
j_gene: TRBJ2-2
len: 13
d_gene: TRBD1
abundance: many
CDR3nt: TGTGCCAGCAGTAGACAGGGGACCGGGGAGCTGTTTTTT
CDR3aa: CASSRQGTGELFF

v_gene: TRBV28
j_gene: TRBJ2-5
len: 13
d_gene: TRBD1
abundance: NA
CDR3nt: TGTGCCAGCAGTTCAGGGGGCATGGAGACCCAGTACTTC
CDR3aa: CASSSGGMETQYF

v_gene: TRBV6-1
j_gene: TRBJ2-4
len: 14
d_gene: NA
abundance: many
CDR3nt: TGTGCCAGCATTCCTGAAGGAGCCAAAAACATTCAGTACTTC
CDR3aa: CASIPEGAKNIQYF

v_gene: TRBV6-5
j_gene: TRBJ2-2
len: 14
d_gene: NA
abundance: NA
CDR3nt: TGTGCCAGCAGTTACTCGGGGGGTACCGGGGAGCTGTTTTTT
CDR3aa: CASSYSGGTGELFF

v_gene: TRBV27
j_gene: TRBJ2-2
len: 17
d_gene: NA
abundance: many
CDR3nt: TGTGCCAGCAGTTTATCGATGCGGGGTGTTGGCACCGGGGAGCTGTTTTTT
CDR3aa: CASSLSMRGVGTGELFF

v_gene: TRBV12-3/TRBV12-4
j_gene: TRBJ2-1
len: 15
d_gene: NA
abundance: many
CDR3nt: TGTGCCAGCAGTTTAGTCGCGAGGTCCTACAATGAGCAGTTCTTC
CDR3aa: CASSLVARSYNEQFF

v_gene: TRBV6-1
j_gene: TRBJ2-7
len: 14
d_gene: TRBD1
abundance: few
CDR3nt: TGTGCCAGCAGTCTCCGGGACAGACCATACGAGCAGTACTTC
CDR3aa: CASSLRDRPYEQYF

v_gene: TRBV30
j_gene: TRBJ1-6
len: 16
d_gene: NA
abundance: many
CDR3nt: TGTGCCTGGACTCCCATCGGGAGCTCCTATAATTCACCCCTCCACTTT
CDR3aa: CAWTPIGSSYNSPLHF

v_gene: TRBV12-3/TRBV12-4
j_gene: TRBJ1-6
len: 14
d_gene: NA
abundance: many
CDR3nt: TGTGCCAGCAGGGCTGCAGGGTTCACTTCACCCCTCCACTTT
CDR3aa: CASRAAGFTSPLHF

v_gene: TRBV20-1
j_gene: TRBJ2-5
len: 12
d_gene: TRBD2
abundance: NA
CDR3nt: TGCAGTGCTGATCTAGCGGGAGAGACCCAGTACTTC
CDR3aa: CSADLAGETQYF

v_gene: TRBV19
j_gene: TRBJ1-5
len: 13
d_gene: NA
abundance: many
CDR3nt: TGTGCCAGTAGTATTCAGGATGGGCAGCCCCAGCATTTT
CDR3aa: CASSIQDGQPQHF

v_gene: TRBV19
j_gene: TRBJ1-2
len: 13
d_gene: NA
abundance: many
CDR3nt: TGTGCCAGTCGGACAGTGGGGCACTATGGCTACACCTTC
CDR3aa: CASRTVGHYGYTF

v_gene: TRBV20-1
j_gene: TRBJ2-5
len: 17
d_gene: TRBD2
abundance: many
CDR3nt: TGCAGTGCTAGAGATAGGACTAGCGGGAGACTCCAAGAGACCCAGTACTTC
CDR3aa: CSARDRTSGRLQETQYF

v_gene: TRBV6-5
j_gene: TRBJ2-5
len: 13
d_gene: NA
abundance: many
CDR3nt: TGTGCCAGCAGTTTACACTTCCAAGAGACCCAGTACTTC
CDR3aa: CASSLHFQETQYF

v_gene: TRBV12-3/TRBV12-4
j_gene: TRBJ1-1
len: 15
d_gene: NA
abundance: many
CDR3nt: TGTGCCAGCAGTTTAGGCCCCCCGAGGGGCACTGAAGCTTTCTTT
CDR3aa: CASSLGPPRGTEAFF

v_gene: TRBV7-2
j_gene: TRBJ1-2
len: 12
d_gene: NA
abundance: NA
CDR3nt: TGTGCCGCTGGGCAGACCTCCTATGGCTACACCTTC
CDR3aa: CAAGQTSYGYTF

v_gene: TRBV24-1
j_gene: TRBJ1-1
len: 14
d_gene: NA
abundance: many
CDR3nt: TGTGCCACCAGTGACAGTCGAGACTTGACTGAAGCTTTCTTT
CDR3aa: CATSDSRDLTEAFF

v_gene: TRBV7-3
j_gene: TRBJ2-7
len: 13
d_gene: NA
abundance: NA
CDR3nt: TGTGCCAGCAGCGCCGGGACGACCTACGAGCAGTACTTC
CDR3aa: CASSAGTTYEQYF

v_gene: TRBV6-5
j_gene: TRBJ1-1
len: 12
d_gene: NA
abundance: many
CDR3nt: TGTGCCAGCCAACCAGGGGAGGGGAAAGCTTTCTTT
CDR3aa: CASQPGEGKAFF

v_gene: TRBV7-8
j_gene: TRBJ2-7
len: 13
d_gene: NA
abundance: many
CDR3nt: TGTGCCAGCAGCTCAGGGGAGCCCTACGAGCAGTACTTC
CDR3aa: CASSSGEPYEQYF

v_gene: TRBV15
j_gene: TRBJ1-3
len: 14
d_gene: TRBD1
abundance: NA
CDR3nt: TGTGCCACCATGAGGGGGCCCTCTGGAAACACCATATATTTT
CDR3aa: CATMRGPSGNTIYF

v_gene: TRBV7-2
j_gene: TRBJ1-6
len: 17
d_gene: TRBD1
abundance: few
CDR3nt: TGTGCCGGCACCGATGACTTTAGACAGGGGAATAATTCACCCCTCCACTTT
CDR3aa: CAGTDDFRQGNNSPLHF

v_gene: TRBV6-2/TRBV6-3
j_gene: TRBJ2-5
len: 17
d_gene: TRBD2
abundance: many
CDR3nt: TGTGCCAGCAGTTACGGGCTAGCGGGAGGGCCTGAAGAGACCCAGTACTTC
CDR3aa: CASSYGLAGGPEETQYF

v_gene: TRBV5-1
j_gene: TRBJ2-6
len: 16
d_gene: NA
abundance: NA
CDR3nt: TGCGCCAGCAGCCCCCGGGACATCTCTGGGGCCAACGTCCTGACTTTC
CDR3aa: CASSPRDISGANVLTF